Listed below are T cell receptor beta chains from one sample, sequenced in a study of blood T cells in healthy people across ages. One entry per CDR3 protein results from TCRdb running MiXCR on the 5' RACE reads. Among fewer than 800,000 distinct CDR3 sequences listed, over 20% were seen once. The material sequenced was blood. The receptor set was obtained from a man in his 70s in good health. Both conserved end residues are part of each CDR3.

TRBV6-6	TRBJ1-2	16	CASSYSPGRGNYGYTF
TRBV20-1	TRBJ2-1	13	CSARRDPYNEQFF
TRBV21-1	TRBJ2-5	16	CASSKGAATAKETQYF
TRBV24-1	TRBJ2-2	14	CATSDFRDTGELFF
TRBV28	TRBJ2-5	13	CASSSDNGETQYF
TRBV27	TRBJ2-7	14	CASSTSGGPWEQYF
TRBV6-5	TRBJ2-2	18	CASSYSSPAGADTGELFF
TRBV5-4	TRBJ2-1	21	CASSLGQTTSGLWAPYNEQFF
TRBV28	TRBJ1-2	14	CASSSKGENYGYTF
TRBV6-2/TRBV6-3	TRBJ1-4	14	CASTSFATNEKLFF
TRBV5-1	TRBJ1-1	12	CASSRDTGEAFF
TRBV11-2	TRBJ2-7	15	CASSLEALPAWEQYF
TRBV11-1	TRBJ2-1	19	CASSLNSVGSGTGKDEQFF
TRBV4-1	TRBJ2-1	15	CASSRGGSPFNEQFF
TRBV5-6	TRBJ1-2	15	CASSFGDRPNYGYTF
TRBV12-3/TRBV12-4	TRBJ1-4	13	CASRGPGNEKLFF
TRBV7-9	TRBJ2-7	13	CASSLTDVGEQYF
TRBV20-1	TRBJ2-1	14	CSAGPGTTSHEQFF
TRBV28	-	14	CASSLAGTVFEQYF
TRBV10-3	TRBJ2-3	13	CAIRSTGTDTQYF
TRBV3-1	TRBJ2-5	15	CASSQEWGDQETQYF
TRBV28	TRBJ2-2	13	CAVRGAQTGELFF
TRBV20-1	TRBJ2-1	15	CSAIGLAGSYNEQFF
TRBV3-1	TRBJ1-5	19	CASSQPPSQGFLSNQPQHF
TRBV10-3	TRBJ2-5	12	CAISESVETQYF
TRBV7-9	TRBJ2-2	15	CASSLALADTGELFF
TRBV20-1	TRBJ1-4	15	CSASPLRGTNEKLFF
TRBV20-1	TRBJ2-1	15	CSAHKLAGGYNEQFF
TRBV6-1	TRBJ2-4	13	CASSEARGNIQYF
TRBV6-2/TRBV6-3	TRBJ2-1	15	CAGSASGTSGIEQFF
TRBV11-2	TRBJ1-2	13	CASSLGRGRGYTF
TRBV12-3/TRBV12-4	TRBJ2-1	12	CATARGTNEQFF
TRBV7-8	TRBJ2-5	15	CASGSPEDRGETQYF
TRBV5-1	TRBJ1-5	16	CASSLGPIGGNQPQHF
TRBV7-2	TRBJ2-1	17	CASSLDSQGSSYNEQFF
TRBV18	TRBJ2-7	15	CASSPTGGRAYEQYF
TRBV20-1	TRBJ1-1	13	CSARPNGGVEAFF
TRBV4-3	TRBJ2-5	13	CASSQIHQETQYF
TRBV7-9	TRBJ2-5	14	CASQLGQGLETQYF
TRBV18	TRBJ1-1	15	CASSPKTGPNTEAFF
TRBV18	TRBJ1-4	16	CASSPPDTGVNEKLFF
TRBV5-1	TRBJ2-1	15	CASSWTGADYNEQFF
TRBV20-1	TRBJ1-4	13	CSARGTTNEKLFF
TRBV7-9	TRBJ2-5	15	CASSLAGLYEETQYF
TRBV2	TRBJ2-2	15	CASSSLAADTGELFF
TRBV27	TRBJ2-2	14	CASSLNLVPGELFF
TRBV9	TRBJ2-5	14	CASTSPGGQETQYF
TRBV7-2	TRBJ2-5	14	CASSFTGIQETQYF
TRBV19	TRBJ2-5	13	CASSIPGRETQYF
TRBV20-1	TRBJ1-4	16	CSARDNPGATNEKLFF
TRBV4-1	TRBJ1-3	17	CASSRRDLQVSGNTIYF
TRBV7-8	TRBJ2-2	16	CASSPSDVRDTGELFF
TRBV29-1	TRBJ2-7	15	CSVEDQAKNSYEQYF
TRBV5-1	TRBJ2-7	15	CASSLGPGASYEQYF
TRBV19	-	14	CASTFRAGNYEQYF
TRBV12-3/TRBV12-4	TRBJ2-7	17	CASSQSRWDGRTNEQYF
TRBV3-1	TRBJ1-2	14	CASSQGQQNYGYTF